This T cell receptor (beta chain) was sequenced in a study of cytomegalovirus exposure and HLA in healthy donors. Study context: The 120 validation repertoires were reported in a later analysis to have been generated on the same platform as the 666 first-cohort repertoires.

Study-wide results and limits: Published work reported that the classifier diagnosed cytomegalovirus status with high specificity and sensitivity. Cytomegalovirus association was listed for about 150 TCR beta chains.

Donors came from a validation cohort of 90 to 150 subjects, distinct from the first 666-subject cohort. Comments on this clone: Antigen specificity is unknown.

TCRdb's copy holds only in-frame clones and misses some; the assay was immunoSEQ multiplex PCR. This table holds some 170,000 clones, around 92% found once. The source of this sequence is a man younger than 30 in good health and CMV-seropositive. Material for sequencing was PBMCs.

CDR3 in amino acids: CASSFPEREPNNEQFF. As DNA, the CDR3 is TGCGCCAGCAGCTTCCCCGAGCGGGAGCCCAACAATGAGCAGTTCTTC. The chain employs TRBV5-1 and TRBJ2-1, with TRBD2 matching over 8 bases. Germline CDR1 and CDR2: SGHRS and YFSETQ. This CDR3 contains 16 residues. Trimming removed 2 bases from V and 5 bases from J; junction bases left unmatched: 9.